Listed below are T cell receptor beta chains from one sample, sequenced in a study of cytomegalovirus exposure and HLA in healthy donors. Assay used: immunoSEQ multiplex PCR; TCRdb lists only in-frame clones, some missing. The sample holds over 120,000 clones, 74% seen once. Sequenced: PBMCs. The origin of the receptors is a man aged 18 to 35 in good health and CMV-seropositive. Both conserved end residues are part of each CDR3. The order of the fields is V gene, clone size, J gene, D gene, CDR3 DNA, CDR3 protein. A D gene is named only where the DNA matches it firmly. Size values are once, few and many counts, or a class for expanded clones, and some rows have none.

>TRBV18|-|TRBJ2-7|-
TGTGCCAGCTCACCACAGTTGCAGGGTGGCGAGCAGTACTTC
CASSPQLQGGEQYF
>TRBV6-1|-|TRBJ1-4|TRBD1
TGTGCCAGCAGTCAAAGGGGACAGACTAATGAAAAACTGTTTTTT
CASSQRGQTNEKLFF
>TRBV27|-|TRBJ2-1|TRBD2
TGTGCCAGCAGTTGGGGGGGGGTTGGGAATGAGCAGTTCTTC
CASSWGGVGNEQFF
>TRBV13|-|TRBJ1-1|-
TGTGCCAGTCAGGGGTTAGACACTGAAGCTTTCTTT
CASQGLDTEAFF
>TRBV29-1|-|TRBJ2-7|-
TGCAGCGTTGGGCAAGACTACGAGCAGTACTTC
CSVGQDYEQYF
>TRBV4-3|-|TRBJ2-2|TRBD2
TGCGCCAGCAGCCATTTAGCGGGAGGGGACACCGGGGAGCTGTTTTTT
CASSHLAGGDTGELFF
>TRBV19|-|TRBJ1-3|-
TGTGCCAGTAGTATTAGGGGGACGCGCTCTGGAAACACCATATATTTT
CASSIRGTRSGNTIYF
>TRBV28|-|TRBJ1-1|-
TGTGCCAGCAGTTTAGATCCAGGGTACACTGAAGCTTTCTTT
CASSLDPGYTEAFF
>TRBV15|-|TRBJ2-1|TRBD2
TGTGCCACCAGCAAAGCTCCGGGACTAGCGGGAGGGACTGAGCAGTTCTTC
CATSKAPGLAGGTEQFF
>TRBV7-9|-|TRBJ2-2|-
TGTGCCAGCACCCCAGCCACAGGGATTTCCGGGGAGCTGTTTTTT
CASTPATGISGELFF
>TRBV7-9|-|TRBJ2-3|TRBD2
TGTGCCAGCAGCTTACTGGCGGGGGGTGCGACAGATACGCAGTATTTT
CASSLLAGGATDTQYF
>TRBV6-5|-|TRBJ2-7|-
TGTGCCAGCAGTTACTCGTGGAGCCTCCGCTCCTACGAGCAGTACTTC
CASSYSWSLRSYEQYF
>TRBV7-2|-|TRBJ1-1|TRBD1
TGTGCCAGCAGCTTACAGGGGGTGAACACTGAAGCTTTCTTT
CASSLQGVNTEAFF
>TRBV19|-|TRBJ2-1|-
TGTGCCAGTAGTGGGCGATGGCAGGGGTCGAGGAATGAGCAGTTCTTC
CASSGRWQGSRNEQFF
>TRBV6-1|-|TRBJ2-3|-
TGTGCCAGCAGTGGAGACACAGATACGCAGTATTTT
CASSGDTDTQYF
>TRBV5-1|-|TRBJ2-2|TRBD1
TGCGCCAGCAGCTGGACAGGGGGGAACACCGGGGAGCTGTTTTTT
CASSWTGGNTGELFF
>TRBV19|-|TRBJ1-5|-
TGTGCCAGTAGTATAGTGGAGGATATTCAGCCCCAGCATTTT
CASSIVEDIQPQHF
>TRBV19|few|TRBJ1-1|TRBD1
TGTGCCAGTAGTATAACAGGGGTTCTGAACACTGAAGCTTTCTTT
CASSITGVLNTEAFF
>TRBV5-1|few|TRBJ2-3|-
TGCGCCAGCAGCTCAGAGGGGGCAGATACGCAGTATTTT
CASSSEGADTQYF
>TRBV6-1|-|TRBJ1-2|-
TGTGCCAGCAGTGTAAGACAGTTTTATGGCTACACCTTC
CASSVRQFYGYTF
>TRBV29-1|-|TRBJ1-4|TRBD1
TGCAGCGTGGCTACAGGGGGGGAAAAACTGTTTTTT
CSVATGGEKLFF
>TRBV2|few|TRBJ1-1|-
TGTGCCAGCAGTGAGGCAGGAAACACTGAAGCTTTCTTT
CASSEAGNTEAFF
>TRBV12-5|few|TRBJ2-1|TRBD1
TGTGCTAGTGGTCCTGGGGACAGCGCTTTCTACAATGAGCAGTTCTTC
CASGPGDSAFYNEQFF
>TRBV12-5|-|TRBJ1-2|-
TGTGCTAGTGGTTTGGTACTGGGCAATAGAAACTATGGCTACACCTTC
CASGLVLGNRNYGYTF
>TRBV27|-|TRBJ2-7|TRBD1
TGTGCCAGCAGTTTGGGAGCGACAGGGATCCACGAGCAGTACTTC
CASSLGATGIHEQYF
>TRBV6-5|-|TRBJ1-3|-
TGTGCCAGCAGTTCGGTAAACACCATATATTTT
CASSSVNTIYF
>TRBV27|-|TRBJ2-1|TRBD2
TGTGCCAGCAGACGTAGCGGGGGGAACTACAATGAGCAGTTCTTC
CASRRSGGNYNEQFF
>TRBV7-2|-|TRBJ2-7|-
TGTGCCAGCAGCACTACAGGGTACGAGCAGTACTTC
CASSTTGYEQYF
>TRBV5-1|once|TRBJ2-7|-
TGCGCCAGCAGCTCAATTCCCTACGAGCAGTACTTC
CASSSIPYEQYF
>TRBV5-6|-|TRBJ2-5|TRBD1
TGTGCCAGCAGCTATGGGACAGGGATAGTAGAGACCCAGTACTTC
CASSYGTGIVETQYF
>TRBV7-3|-|TRBJ2-1|-
TGTGCCAGCAGCCCCAGGGCAGTGAGCTCCTACAATGAGCAGTTCTTC
CASSPRAVSSYNEQFF
>TRBV4-3|-|TRBJ2-6|TRBD1
TGCGCCAGCAGCCAAGATTTTTTGAACAGGGGGCGGGGTGGGGCCAACGTCCTGACTTTC
CASSQDFLNRGRGGANVLTF
>TRBV7-2|-|TRBJ2-7|TRBD2
TGTGCCAGCAGCCTTACTAGCGGGGGGTACGAGCAGTACTTC
CASSLTSGGYEQYF
>TRBV5-1|-|TRBJ2-7|-
TGCGCCAGCGGGTCCGGGGACACCGCCGGCCACGAGCAGTACTTC
CASGSGDTAGHEQYF
>TRBV4-2|-|TRBJ2-1|-
TGTGCCAGCAGCCCGACCGGGGCTAGCGATTACAATGAGCAGTTCTTC
CASSPTGASDYNEQFF
>TRBV28|-|TRBJ2-7|-
TGTGCCAGCAGTTTAACCAGCAGGGGTGAGTACGAGCAGTACTTC
CASSLTSRGEYEQYF
>TRBV10-3|-|TRBJ2-2|TRBD1
TGTGCCATCAGTCCAGGACAGGGGAGGGCCGGGGAGCTGTTTTTT
CAISPGQGRAGELFF
>TRBV29-1|-|TRBJ2-1|TRBD2
TGCAGCGCCGAAGGACTAGCGGGAGGTGAGCAGTTCTTC
CSAEGLAGGEQFF
>TRBV28|few|TRBJ1-1|-
TGTGCCAGCAGTTTCCGGGGGGCGAGCACTGAAGCTTTCTTT
CASSFRGASTEAFF
>TRBV11-2|-|TRBJ1-1|-
TGTGCCAGCAGCTTAAGGGGCACGACGAACACTGAAGCTTTCTTT
CASSLRGTTNTEAFF
>TRBV2|few|TRBJ2-7|TRBD1
TGTGCCAGCAGGAGGGACAGGGCGTTGGACGAGCAGTACTTC
CASRRDRALDEQYF
>TRBV6-1|few|TRBJ1-3|-
TGTGCCAGCAGTGCCGGGGTCCCTGGAAACACCATATATTTT
CASSAGVPGNTIYF
>TRBV9|-|TRBJ2-3|TRBD2
TGTGCCAGCAGCGTACTAGCGGGAGAGACAGATACGCAGTATTTT
CASSVLAGETDTQYF
>TRBV6-5|-|TRBJ1-1|-
TGTGCCAGCAGTTACTTGACAGGTGAAGCTTTCTTT
CASSYLTGEAFF
>TRBV5-8|few|TRBJ2-1|-
TGTGCCAGCACCGCACGGGGGTCGAGCTCCTACAATGAGCAGTTCTTC
CASTARGSSSYNEQFF
>TRBV21-1|once|TRBJ1-1|-
TGTGCCAGCAGCACATCCGGGACAGGGGTGAACACTGAAGCTTTCTTT
CASSTSGTGVNTEAFF
>TRBV28|-|TRBJ1-4|TRBD1
TGTGCCAGCAGTTCCGGACAGGATTTAGGTAATGAAAAACTGTTTTTT
CASSSGQDLGNEKLFF
>TRBV29-1|once|TRBJ2-7|-
TGCAGCGTTGAAGATCAAGCAGGGAAGGACTACGAGCAGTACTTC
CSVEDQAGKDYEQYF
>TRBV9|-|TRBJ2-2|TRBD1
TGTGCCAGCAGCATAAGACAGGGGGCGAACACCGGGGAGCTGTTTTTT
CASSIRQGANTGELFF
>TRBV9|-|TRBJ2-7|TRBD2
TGTGCCAGCAGCCCGCTAGCGGGAGTGCGCTCCTACGAGCAGTACTTC
CASSPLAGVRSYEQYF
>TRBV29-1|-|TRBJ2-5|TRBD1
TGCAGCGTTGACCTGACAGGGGGGGAGACCCAGTACTTC
CSVDLTGGETQYF
>TRBV27|few|TRBJ1-3|TRBD1
TGTGCCAGCAGTTCCGGGACAGGGGAAGGAAACACCATATATTTT
CASSSGTGEGNTIYF
>TRBV5-8|-|TRBJ1-2|TRBD1
TGTGCCAGCAGTAAGACAGGGGTTCATGGCTACACCTTC
CASSKTGVHGYTF
>TRBV5-4|-|TRBJ2-3|TRBD2
TGTGCCAGCAGCTCCGGGGGGGGGTTTCGAGATACGCAGTATTTT
CASSSGGGFRDTQYF
>TRBV7-6|few|TRBJ1-1|TRBD1
TGTGCCAGCAGCCGCGGACAGGAAACTGAAGCTTTCTTT
CASSRGQETEAFF
>TRBV30|-|TRBJ1-2|TRBD1
TGTGCCTGTCCGGGGACAGGGCGAGGCTACACCTTC
CACPGTGRGYTF
>TRBV19|-|TRBJ2-5|TRBD1
TGTGCCAGTAGTCAGGGACAGGGGAAAGAGACCCAGTACTTC
CASSQGQGKETQYF